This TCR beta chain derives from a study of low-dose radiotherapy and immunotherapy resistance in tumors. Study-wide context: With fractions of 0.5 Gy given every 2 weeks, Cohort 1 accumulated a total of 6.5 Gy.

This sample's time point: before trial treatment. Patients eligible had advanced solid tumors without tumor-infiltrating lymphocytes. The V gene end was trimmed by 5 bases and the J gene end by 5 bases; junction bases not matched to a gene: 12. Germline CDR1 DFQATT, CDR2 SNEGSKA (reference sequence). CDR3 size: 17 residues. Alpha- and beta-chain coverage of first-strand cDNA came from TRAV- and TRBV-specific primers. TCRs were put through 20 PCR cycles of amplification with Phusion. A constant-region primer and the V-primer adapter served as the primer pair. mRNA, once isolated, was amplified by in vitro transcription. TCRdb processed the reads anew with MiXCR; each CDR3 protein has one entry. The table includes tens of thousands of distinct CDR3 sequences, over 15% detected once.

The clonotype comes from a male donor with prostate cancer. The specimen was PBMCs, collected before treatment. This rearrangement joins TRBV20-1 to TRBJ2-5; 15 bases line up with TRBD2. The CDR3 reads CSARTSGGARGRETQYF. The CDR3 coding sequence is TGCAGTGCTCGGACTAGCGGGGGGGCCCGAGGTCGGGAGACCCAGTACTTC.